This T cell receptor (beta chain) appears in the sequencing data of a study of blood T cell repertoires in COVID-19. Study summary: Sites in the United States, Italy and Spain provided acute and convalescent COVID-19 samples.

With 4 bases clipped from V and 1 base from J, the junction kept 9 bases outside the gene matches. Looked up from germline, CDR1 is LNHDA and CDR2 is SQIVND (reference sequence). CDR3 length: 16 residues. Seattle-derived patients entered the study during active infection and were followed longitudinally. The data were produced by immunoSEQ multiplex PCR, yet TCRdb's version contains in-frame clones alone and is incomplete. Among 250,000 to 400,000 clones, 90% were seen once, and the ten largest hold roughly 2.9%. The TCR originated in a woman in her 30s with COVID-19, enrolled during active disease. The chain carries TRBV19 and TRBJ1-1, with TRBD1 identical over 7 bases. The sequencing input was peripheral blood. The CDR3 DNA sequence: TGTGCCAGTAGTAGTCGGACAGGAGGGGGGAACACTGAAGCTTTCTTT. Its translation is CASSSRTGGGNTEAFF.